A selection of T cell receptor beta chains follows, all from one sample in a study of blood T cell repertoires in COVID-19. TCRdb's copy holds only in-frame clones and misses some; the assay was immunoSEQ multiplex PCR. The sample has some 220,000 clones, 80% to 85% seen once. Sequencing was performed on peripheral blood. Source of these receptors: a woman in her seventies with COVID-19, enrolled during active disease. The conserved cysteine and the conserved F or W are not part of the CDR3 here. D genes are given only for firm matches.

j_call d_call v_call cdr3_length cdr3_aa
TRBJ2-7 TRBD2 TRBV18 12 ASSPNGGLYEQY
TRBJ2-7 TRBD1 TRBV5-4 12 ASSPAGQGFLQY
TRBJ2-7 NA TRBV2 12 ASSEGLEGYEQY
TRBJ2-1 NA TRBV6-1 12 ASSSAPLVGEQF
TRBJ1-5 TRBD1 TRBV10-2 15 ASSDLPRQGGNQPQH
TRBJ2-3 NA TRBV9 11 ASSVGGGDTQY
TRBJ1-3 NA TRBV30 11 AWTRPSGNTIY
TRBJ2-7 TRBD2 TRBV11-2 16 ASSLRALAGGTLYEQY
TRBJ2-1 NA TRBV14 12 ASSQVAGYNEQF
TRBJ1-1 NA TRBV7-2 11 ASSLRQGTEAF
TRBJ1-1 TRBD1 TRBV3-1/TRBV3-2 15 ASSPYRDRGLNTEAF
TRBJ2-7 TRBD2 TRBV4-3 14 ASSQEAGGTPYEQY
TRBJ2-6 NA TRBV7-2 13 ASSVDSSGANVLT
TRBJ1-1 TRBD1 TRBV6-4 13 ASSKNEGQANEAF
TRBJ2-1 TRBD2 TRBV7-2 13 ASSVTSAPNNEQF
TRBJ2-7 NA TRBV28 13 ASRHRAQSSYEQY
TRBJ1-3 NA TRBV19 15 ASTSRGEPRLENTIY
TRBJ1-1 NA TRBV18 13 ASSPQHLMNTEAF